These T cell receptor beta chains were read from a single sample in a study of T cells after yellow fever vaccination. TCRdb independently ran MiXCR on the 5' RACE reads; one entry per CDR3 protein. The repertoire holds 200,000 or so distinct CDR3 sequences, with 6% to 8% as singletons. This specimen was CD4+ T cells sorted from PBMCs, taken on the day of the yellow fever booster vaccination. Receptors were obtained from a man aged 25 to 40 who received the YFV17D yellow fever vaccine. CDR3s include the opening cysteine and the closing phenylalanine or tryptophan. D genes are given only for firm matches. Clone size appears in some rows only: once, few, many, or a class for an expanded clone.

>.|TRBJ1-4|TRBV19|.
CASSIRPRGPQKGEKLFF
TGTGCCAGTAGTATAAGACCCCGCGGTCCGCAGAAAGGTGAAAAACTGTTTTTT
>many|TRBJ2-6|TRBV5-1|.
CASSSQGSGANVLTF
TGCGCCAGCAGCTCCCAGGGTAGTGGGGCCAACGTCCTGACTTTC
>many|TRBJ1-1|TRBV19|.
CASNSAGMDTEAFF
TGTGCCAGTAATTCCGCGGGTATGGACACTGAAGCTTTCTTT
>many|TRBJ2-3|TRBV29-1|.
CSVVESTDTQYF
TGCAGCGTTGTAGAGAGCACAGATACGCAGTATTTT
>.|TRBJ2-2|TRBV11-1|.
CASSLAGGGELFF
TGTGCCAGCAGCTTAGCGGGAGGCGGGGAGCTGTTTTTT
>.|TRBJ2-1|TRBV5-1|TRBD2
CASSLPSGTSYNEQFF
TGCGCCAGCAGCTTGCCTAGCGGGACCAGCTACAATGAGCAGTTCTTC
>few|TRBJ2-7|TRBV28|TRBD2
CASSQATSGGEQYF
TGTGCCAGCAGTCAGGCGACTAGCGGGGGCGAGCAGTACTTC
>few|TRBJ2-3|TRBV18|.
CASSPGHLSTDTQYF
TGTGCCAGCTCCCCGGGACACCTTAGCACAGATACGCAGTATTTT
>many|TRBJ2-3|TRBV2|TRBD2
CASSPRAGGGDTQYF
TGTGCCAGCAGCCCCCGGGCGGGAGGGGGAGATACGCAGTATTTT
>many|TRBJ2-4|TRBV6-1|TRBD2
CASRTRAGGSKNIQYF
TGTGCCAGCAGGACCAGAGCGGGAGGAAGCAAAAACATTCAGTACTTC
>many|TRBJ2-7|TRBV6-5|.
CASRIGDAGIGEQYF
TGTGCCAGCAGGATCGGGGACGCCGGTATCGGGGAGCAGTACTTC
>.|TRBJ2-7|TRBV28|TRBD1
CASSQGVVYEQYF
TGTGCCAGCAGTCAGGGGGTCGTTTACGAGCAGTACTTC
>many|TRBJ2-1|TRBV9|.
CASSRIVSSYNEQFF
TGTGCCAGCAGCCGAATAGTCAGCTCCTACAATGAGCAGTTCTTC
>few|TRBJ2-7|TRBV12-3/TRBV12-4|TRBD1
CASSLGTGQQYF
TGTGCCAGCAGTTTGGGGACAGGGCAGCAGTACTTC
>many|TRBJ2-7|TRBV25-1|TRBD2
CASSDSGVSSYEQYF
TGTGCCAGCAGTGATAGCGGGGTAAGCTCCTACGAGCAGTACTTC
>.|TRBJ2-3|TRBV30|TRBD2
CACNRGRGLAGGTHPTDTQYF
TGTGCCTGTAACAGGGGGAGAGGACTAGCGGGAGGTACCCACCCCACAGATACGCAGTATTTT
>.|TRBJ2-2|TRBV7-2|.
CASSYRVSTVGELFF
TGTGCCAGCAGCTACAGGGTTTCGACGGTTGGGGAGCTGTTTTTT
>many|TRBJ2-5|TRBV7-2|.
CASSLYLETQYF
TGTGCCAGCAGCTTATATTTAGAGACCCAGTACTTC
>many|TRBJ2-1|TRBV21-1|.
CASSRGDYEYNEQFF
TGTGCCAGCAGCAGGGGGGACTACGAATACAATGAGCAGTTCTTC
>few|TRBJ2-1|TRBV7-2|.
CASSLVVIGNEQFF
TGTGCCAGCAGCTTAGTGGTTATTGGGAATGAGCAGTTCTTC
>many|TRBJ2-3|TRBV5-1|.
CASSLAQLVTDTQYF
TGCGCCAGCAGCTTGGCCCAACTTGTGACAGATACGCAGTATTTT
>.|TRBJ2-1|TRBV3-1|.
CASSQGVSMGASDEQFF
TGTGCCAGCAGCCAAGGGGTGTCTATGGGAGCTTCGGATGAGCAGTTCTTC
>.|TRBJ1-4|TRBV5-6|TRBD1
CASSSTGGDEKLFF
TGTGCCAGCAGCTCGACAGGGGGCGATGAAAAACTGTTTTTT
>many|TRBJ2-1|TRBV20-1|.
CSARPAGFEQFF
TGCAGTGCTAGACCGGCCGGGTTTGAGCAGTTCTTC
>.|TRBJ1-4|TRBV12-3/TRBV12-4|.
CASRFQGGVGEKLFF
TGTGCCAGCAGATTCCAGGGTGGGGTAGGCGAAAAACTGTTTTTT
>.|TRBJ2-5|TRBV5-6|TRBD1
CASSWDRGTETQYF
TGTGCCAGCAGCTGGGACAGGGGGACGGAGACCCAGTACTTC
>many|TRBJ2-4|TRBV7-2|.
CASSSLEKKNIQYF
TGTGCCAGCAGCTCTCTCGAGAAAAAAAACATTCAGTACTTC
>.|TRBJ2-7|TRBV6-2/TRBV6-3|.
CASSYLFSDSYEQYF
TGTGCCAGCAGTTACCTTTTTAGCGACTCCTACGAGCAGTACTTC
>.|TRBJ1-5|TRBV6-2/TRBV6-3|.
CASSLNRANQPQHF
TGTGCCAGCAGTCTGAACAGGGCCAATCAGCCCCAGCATTTT
>many|TRBJ1-4|TRBV6-5|.
CASRAVGTNEKLFF
TGTGCCAGCAGGGCCGTCGGAACTAATGAAAAACTGTTTTTT
>many|TRBJ2-2|TRBV6-5|.
CASSRRGGEIGWSGELFF
TGTGCCAGCAGCCGAAGAGGGGGTGAGATCGGGTGGTCCGGGGAGCTGTTTTTT
>.|TRBJ1-4|TRBV5-1|.
CASSLVTASNEKLFF
TGCGCCAGCAGCTTGGTGACAGCATCTAATGAAAAACTGTTTTTT
>.|TRBJ2-1|TRBV7-2|.
CASSSGTAVREQFF
TGTGCCAGCAGCTCGGGGACGGCGGTCCGTGAGCAGTTCTTC
>.|TRBJ2-3|TRBV3-1|.
CASSQDLGINTNTQYF
TGTGCCAGCAGCCAAGATTTGGGCATAAACACAAATACGCAGTATTTT
>medium-sized|TRBJ2-1|TRBV5-1|TRBD1
CASRGGHNEQFF
TGCGCCAGCAGAGGGGGCCACAATGAGCAGTTCTTC
>few|TRBJ2-1|TRBV15|TRBD1
CATSRDRTGVGEQFF
TGTGCCACCAGCAGAGATCGGACAGGGGTCGGTGAGCAGTTCTTC
>few|TRBJ2-4|TRBV12-3/TRBV12-4|TRBD2
CASSSTGLEQYF
TGTGCCAGCAGCTCGACCGGACTAGAGCAGTACTTC
>many|TRBJ2-7|TRBV7-6|.
CASSLSPEYYEQYF
TGTGCCAGCAGCTTATCGCCGGAATACTACGAGCAGTACTTC